Following are 4 T cell receptor beta chains from one sample sequenced in a study of cytotoxic CD8 clonotypes in ibrutinib-treated CLL. Method: immunoSEQ multiplex PCR; TCRdb's copy keeps in-frame clones and lacks some. This table holds 250,000 to 350,000 clones, 70% to 80% found once. The sample was PBMCs, taken at disease progression, from a patient treated with ibrutinib. The receptors stem from a human donor with chronic lymphocytic leukemia.

The chain couples TRBV7-2 to TRBJ2-7; D remains unclear. V gave up 5 bases and J gave up 7 bases, with 9 bases separating them. CDR1 and CDR2 (germline): SGHTA, FQGNSA. The CDR3 consists of 11 residues. The CDR3: CASSPYKEQYF. CDR3 bases: TGTGCCAGCAGCCCCTACAAGGAGCAGTACTTC.

This chain connects TRBV5-1 to TRBJ2-7; 9 nucleotides align to TRBD2. CDR3 length: 14 amino acids. In germline, CDR1 is SGHRS, CDR2 YFSETQ. The trim removed 4 bases at V and 13 bases at J, leaving 15 bases unmatched. The CDR3 loop is CASSVTRGSGGLYF. The CDR3 coding sequence is TGCGCCAGCAGCGTGACCAGGGGGAGCGGGGGGTTATACTTC. Based on the CDR3 plus reference TRBV5-1 and TRBJ2-7, the full variable domain is KAGVTQTPRYLIKTRGQQVTLSCSPISGHRSVSWYQQTPGQGLQFLFEYFSETQRNKGNFPGRFSGRQFSNSRSEMNVSTLELGDSALYLCASSVTRGSGGLYFGPGTRLTVT.

V usage is TRBV4-3 and J usage is TRBJ2-2; 12 nucleotides line up with TRBD2. The junction had 6 bases not matched to a gene; V was cut back by 2 bases and J by 8 bases. Germline CDR1 is LGHNA and CDR2 is YSLEER. CDR3 length equals 16 residues. The CDR3 loop reads CASSQYTGTSGGELFF. CDR3 sequence (DNA): TGCGCCAGCAGCCAATATACCGGGACTAGCGGGGGGGAGCTGTTTTTT.

A single count supports this clone. V usage is TRBV9 and J usage is TRBJ1-1; the D is unclear. The V end was cut by 0 bases, the J end by 0 bases, with 9 bases between. The CDR3 runs to 15 residues. Germline CDR1 reads SGDLS; CDR2 reads YYNGEE. The CDR3 sequence: CASSVGRGLNTEAFF. CDR3 coding DNA: TGTGCCAGCAGCGTAGGGAGAGGATTGAACACTGAAGCTTTCTTT. Complete variable domain (other parts from reference TRBV9 and TRBJ1-1): DSGVTQTPKHLITATGQRVTLRCSPRSGDLSVYWYQQSLDQGLQFLIQYYNGEERAKGNILERFSAQQFPDLHSELNLSSLELGDSALYFCASSVGRGLNTEAFFGQGTRLTVV.